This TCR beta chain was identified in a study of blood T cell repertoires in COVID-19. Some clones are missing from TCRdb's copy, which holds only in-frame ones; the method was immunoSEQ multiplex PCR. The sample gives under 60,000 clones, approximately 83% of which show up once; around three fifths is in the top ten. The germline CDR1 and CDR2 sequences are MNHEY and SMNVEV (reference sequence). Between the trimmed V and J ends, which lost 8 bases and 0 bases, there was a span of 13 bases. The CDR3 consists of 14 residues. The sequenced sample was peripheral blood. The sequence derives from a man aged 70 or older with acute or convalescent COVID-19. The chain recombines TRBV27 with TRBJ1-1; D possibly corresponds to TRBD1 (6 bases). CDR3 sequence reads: CASFPQGMNTEAFF. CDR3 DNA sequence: TGTGCCAGCTTTCCTCAGGGGATGAACACTGAAGCTTTCTTT.